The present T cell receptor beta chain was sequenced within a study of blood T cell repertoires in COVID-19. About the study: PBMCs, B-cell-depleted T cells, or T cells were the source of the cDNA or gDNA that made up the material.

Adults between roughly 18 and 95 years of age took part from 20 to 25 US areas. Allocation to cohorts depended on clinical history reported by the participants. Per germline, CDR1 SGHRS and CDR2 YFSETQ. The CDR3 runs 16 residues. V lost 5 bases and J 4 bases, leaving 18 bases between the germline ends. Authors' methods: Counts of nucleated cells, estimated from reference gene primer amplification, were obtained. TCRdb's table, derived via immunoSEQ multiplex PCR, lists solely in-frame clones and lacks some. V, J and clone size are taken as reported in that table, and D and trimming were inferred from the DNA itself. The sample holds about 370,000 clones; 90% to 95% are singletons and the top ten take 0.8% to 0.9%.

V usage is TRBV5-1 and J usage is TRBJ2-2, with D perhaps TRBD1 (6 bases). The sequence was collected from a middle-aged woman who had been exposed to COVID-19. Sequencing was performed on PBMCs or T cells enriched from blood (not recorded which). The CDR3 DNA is TGCGCCAGCAGACAGGGAACAGGAGAGATCACCGGGGAGCTGTTTTTT. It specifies CASRQGTGEITGELFF.